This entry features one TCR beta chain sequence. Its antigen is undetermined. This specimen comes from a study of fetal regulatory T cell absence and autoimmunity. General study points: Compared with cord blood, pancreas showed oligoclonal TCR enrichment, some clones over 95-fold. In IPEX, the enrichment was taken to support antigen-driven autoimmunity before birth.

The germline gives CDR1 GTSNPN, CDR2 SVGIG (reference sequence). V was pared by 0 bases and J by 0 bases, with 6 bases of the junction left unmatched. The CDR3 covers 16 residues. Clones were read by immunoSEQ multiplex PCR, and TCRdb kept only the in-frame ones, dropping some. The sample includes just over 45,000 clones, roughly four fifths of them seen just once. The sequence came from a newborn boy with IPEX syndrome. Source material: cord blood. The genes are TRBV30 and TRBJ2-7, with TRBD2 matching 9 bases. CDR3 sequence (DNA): TGTGCCTGGAGTGTACCGCCTAGCGGGGTCTCCTACGAGCAGTACTTC. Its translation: CAWSVPPSGVSYEQYF.